The entry below describes one T cell receptor (beta chain). The data were taken from a study of blood T cell repertoires in COVID-19. About the research overall: COVID-19 samples from acute and convalescent phases originated in the United States, Italy and Spain.

The authors' processing: Amplifying reference gene primers gave estimates of nucleated cell counts. Profiled with immunoSEQ multiplex PCR; TCRdb holds only in-frame clones, not every one. V, J and clone size derive from that table, while D and trimming were established from the DNA sequence. The data contain about 200,000 clones, roughly 90% of them singletons. Living in roughly 25 US areas, the participants were between roughly 18 and 90 years of age. Germline V gene lookup returns CDR1 MNHEY and CDR2 SVGAGI. This CDR3 has 16 residues. Trimming left V 4 bases short and J 0 bases short, with 12 bases between.

Material for sequencing was PBMCs or T cells enriched from blood (not recorded which). The sequence came from a young woman with acute COVID-19. The chain joins TRBV6-5 to TRBJ1-4; D might be TRBD1 (5 bases). The CDR3 DNA reads as TGTGCCAGCAGTTGGGGAGGGGCCTCAACTAATGAAAAACTGTTTTTT. Translation: CASSWGGASTNEKLFF.